These T cell receptor beta chains were read from a single sample in a study of control samples from healthy donors and cancer patients. Assay used: immunoSEQ multiplex PCR; TCRdb lists only in-frame clones, some missing. In the table there are roughly 160,000 clones, 96% of which are singletons. The specimen was blood. These receptor sequences come from a woman aged 25 to 39 in good health. CDR3s include the opening cysteine and the closing phenylalanine or tryptophan. D genes are given only for firm matches. Expanded clones get a size class; other rows say once, few or many, or leave the size out.

v_gene	d_gene	abundance	j_gene	CDR3aa	CDR3nt
TRBV5-1	NA	NA	TRBJ1-6	CASSFGTENSPLHF	TGCGCCAGCAGCTTCGGGACGGAGAATTCACCCCTCCACTTT
TRBV28	TRBD1	NA	TRBJ1-1	CASSLGQVNTEAFF	TGTGCCAGCAGTTTAGGACAGGTGAACACTGAAGCTTTCTTT
TRBV3-1/TRBV3-2	NA	NA	TRBJ1-2	CASSPQGLGYTF	TGTGCCAGCAGCCCTCAGGGCCTTGGCTACACCTTC
TRBV9	NA	NA	TRBJ1-4	CASSPMYGEKLFF	TGTGCCAGCAGCCCTATGTACGGAGAAAAACTGTTTTTT
TRBV28	TRBD1	NA	TRBJ1-4	CASSRTGSNEKLFF	TGTGCCAGCAGCCGGACAGGTTCTAATGAAAAACTGTTTTTT
TRBV20-1	NA	NA	TRBJ2-4	CSASDILLAKNIQYF	TGCAGTGCTAGTGACATCCTACTAGCCAAAAACATTCAGTACTTC
TRBV6-5	NA	NA	TRBJ2-7	CASSYPQGLGAYEQYF	TGTGCCAGCAGTTACCCACAGGGTTTAGGGGCCTACGAGCAGTACTTC
TRBV6-5	NA	NA	TRBJ1-6	CASSILRGSPLHF	TGTGCCAGCAGCATCCTCAGGGGTTCACCCCTCCACTTT
TRBV4-1	NA	NA	TRBJ2-5	CASSQGVQETQYF	TGCGCCAGCAGCCAGGGGGTACAAGAGACCCAGTACTTC
TRBV18	TRBD2	NA	TRBJ2-3	CASSPTSGTSGGSTDTQYF	TGTGCCAGCTCACCTACCTCCGGGACTAGCGGGGGGAGCACAGATACGCAGTATTTT
TRBV28	NA	NA	TRBJ2-2	CASSIRTFRVTGELFF	TGTGCCAGCAGTATCCGGACGTTCCGTGTCACCGGGGAGCTGTTTTTT
TRBV5-1	TRBD1	NA	TRBJ2-5	CASSNTGTDSQETQYF	TGCGCCAGCAGCAACACCGGGACAGACAGCCAAGAGACCCAGTACTTC
TRBV18	NA	NA	TRBJ1-2	CASSPAVTLANYGYTF	TGTGCCAGCTCGCCGGCCGTCACGTTGGCTAACTATGGCTACACCTTC
TRBV18	NA	NA	TRBJ1-3	CASSPSRTGSGNTIYF	TGTGCCAGCTCACCATCTAGAACGGGGTCTGGAAACACCATATATTTT
TRBV19	NA	NA	TRBJ2-7	CASSNRGAEQYF	TGTGCCAGTAGTAACAGAGGGGCCGAGCAGTACTTC
TRBV5-4	NA	NA	TRBJ2-2	CASSSSPTQGPGELFF	TGTGCCAGCAGCTCCAGTCCAACCCAGGGCCCCGGGGAGCTGTTTTTT
TRBV19	TRBD1	NA	TRBJ1-3	CASSMTGTGVNTIYF	TGTGCCAGTAGTATGACTGGGACAGGGGTAAACACCATATATTTT
TRBV7-9	NA	NA	TRBJ2-2	CASSLRAQIGELFF	TGTGCCAGCAGCTTAAGAGCTCAAATCGGGGAGCTGTTTTTT
TRBV7-9	NA	NA	TRBJ1-4	CASSLAQSNEKLFF	TGTGCCAGCAGCTTAGCACAGTCTAATGAAAAACTGTTTTTT
TRBV18	TRBD1	NA	TRBJ1-6	CASSFETGGSYNSPLHF	TGTGCCAGCTCATTCGAGACAGGGGGCTCCTATAATTCACCCCTCCACTTT
TRBV24-1	TRBD1	NA	TRBJ2-1	CATSLQGATYNEQFF	TGTGCCACCAGCTTACAGGGGGCAACCTACAATGAGCAGTTCTTC
TRBV6-6	TRBD1	NA	TRBJ2-5	CATSRGTGVKETQYF	TGTGCCACCTCGAGGGGGACAGGGGTCAAAGAGACCCAGTACTTC
TRBV5-1	NA	NA	TRBJ1-2	CASSLGNQGLIYGYTF	TGCGCCAGCAGCTTGGGGAATCAGGGCCTGATCTATGGCTACACCTTC
TRBV5-6	NA	NA	TRBJ2-7	CASSSLSQREQYF	TGTGCCAGCAGCTCCCTCAGCCAGCGCGAGCAGTACTTC
TRBV4-2	NA	NA	TRBJ1-2	CASSRIIRDYHYGYTF	TGTGCCAGCAGCCGGATCATCCGGGACTATCACTATGGCTACACCTTC
TRBV27	NA	NA	TRBJ2-7	CASSTTDYEQYF	TGTGCCAGCAGTACGACAGATTACGAGCAGTACTTC
TRBV27	TRBD2	NA	TRBJ2-3	CASSLRLAASTDTQYF	TGTGCCAGCAGTTTGAGACTAGCGGCTAGCACAGATACGCAGTATTTT
TRBV2	TRBD2	NA	TRBJ2-5	CASETSGSQETQYF	TGTGCCAGCGAGACTAGCGGGAGCCAAGAGACCCAGTACTTC
TRBV20-1	NA	NA	TRBJ1-5	CSASAGGQPQHF	TGCAGTGCTAGTGCTGGTGGTCAGCCCCAGCATTTT
TRBV30	TRBD1	NA	TRBJ2-5	CAWSVRRQGETQYF	TGTGCCTGGAGTGTAAGGCGACAGGGAGAGACCCAGTACTTC
TRBV25-1	NA	NA	TRBJ1-6	CASTPLGWSSPLHF	TGTGCCAGCACCCCGTTAGGGTGGAGTTCACCCCTCCACTTT
TRBV12-3/TRBV12-4	NA	NA	TRBJ1-1	CASSLDQTEAFF	TGTGCCAGCAGTTTAGACCAAACTGAAGCTTTCTTT
TRBV6-5	NA	NA	TRBJ1-2	CASSPIPDSNYGYTF	TGTGCCAGCAGCCCCATTCCGGACAGCAACTATGGCTACACCTTC
TRBV7-6	NA	NA	TRBJ2-7	CASSQLGYGYEQYF	TGTGCCAGCAGCCAATTGGGGTATGGCTACGAGCAGTACTTC
TRBV15	NA	few	TRBJ2-1	CATAPNAAGSSYNEQFF	TGTGCCACCGCCCCGAACGCTGCGGGGAGCTCCTACAATGAGCAGTTCTTC
TRBV15	TRBD1	few	TRBJ1-5	CATSRTGGAGNQPQHF	TGTGCCACCAGCAGGACAGGGGGCGCGGGCAATCAGCCCCAGCATTTT
TRBV6-2/TRBV6-3	NA	NA	TRBJ2-5	CASSRDGGQETQYF	TGTGCCAGCAGCCGAGACGGTGGCCAAGAGACCCAGTACTTC
TRBV3-1/TRBV3-2	TRBD1	NA	TRBJ1-2	CASSQTQGAHYGYTF	TGTGCCAGCAGCCAGACACAGGGGGCCCACTATGGCTACACCTTC
TRBV28	TRBD2	NA	TRBJ2-7	CASSLENTGTSGYEQYF	TGTGCCAGCAGTCTAGAAAATACCGGGACTAGCGGCTACGAGCAGTACTTC
TRBV5-1	TRBD1	NA	TRBJ2-7	CASSLNRGLSYEQYF	TGCGCCAGCAGCTTGAATAGGGGGCTATCCTACGAGCAGTACTTC
TRBV28	NA	NA	TRBJ2-7	CASSFRGRNYEQYF	TGTGCCAGCAGTTTTCGGGGGAGAAACTACGAGCAGTACTTC
TRBV7-9	NA	NA	TRBJ2-1	CASSLGANSEQFF	TGTGCCAGCAGCTTAGGCGCGAACAGTGAGCAGTTCTTC
TRBV2	NA	NA	TRBJ1-5	CASSPGTLSNQPQHF	TGTGCCAGCAGTCCAGGGACGCTCAGCAATCAGCCCCAGCATTTT
TRBV7-9	NA	NA	TRBJ2-7	CASSLDGKVYEQYF	TGTGCCAGCAGCTTAGACGGGAAAGTCTACGAGCAGTACTTC
TRBV6-5	NA	NA	TRBJ1-1	CASSTGGIEAFF	TGTGCCAGCAGTACCGGCGGGATTGAAGCTTTCTTT
TRBV27	NA	NA	TRBJ2-1	CASSSGTKVYNEQFF	TGTGCCAGCAGTTCCGGGACAAAAGTCTACAATGAGCAGTTCTTC
TRBV5-5	NA	NA	TRBJ1-5	CASEQGSSNQPQHF	TGTGCCAGCGAACAGGGCAGTAGCAATCAGCCCCAGCATTTT
TRBV6-1	TRBD1	NA	TRBJ1-5	CASSDQGAYSNQPQHF	TGTGCCAGCAGTGACCAGGGGGCGTATAGCAATCAGCCCCAGCATTTT
TRBV12-5	TRBD1	NA	TRBJ1-5	CASGGTGENQPQHF	TGTGCTAGTGGCGGGACAGGGGAGAATCAGCCCCAGCATTTT
TRBV19	TRBD1	once	TRBJ2-2	CASSQAGGGPELFF	TGTGCCAGTAGTCAGGCAGGGGGTGGGCCGGAGCTGTTTTTT
TRBV10-3	NA	NA	TRBJ1-1	CAISDGKNTEAFF	TGTGCCATCAGTGATGGCAAGAACACTGAAGCTTTCTTT
TRBV4-1	NA	NA	TRBJ2-7	CASSPLGQGKFYEQYF	TGCGCCAGCAGCCCTCTGGGGCAGGGGAAATTCTACGAGCAGTACTTC
TRBV6-4	TRBD2	few	TRBJ2-1	CASSQTAGNYNEQFF	TGTGCCAGCAGCCAGACAGCGGGGAACTACAATGAGCAGTTCTTC
TRBV2	NA	NA	TRBJ2-5	CASNLWGDETQYF	TGTGCCAGCAACCTCTGGGGGGATGAGACCCAGTACTTC
TRBV30	NA	NA	TRBJ1-2	CAWSVVAGYGYTF	TGTGCCTGGAGTGTTGTAGCTGGCTATGGCTACACCTTC